These 10 T cell receptor beta chains were all obtained from the same sample, sequenced in a study of T cell repertoires in cytomegalovirus infection. These receptors are not linked to any known antigen. Via MiXCR, TCRdb re-called the reads, giving one row per CDR3 protein. The sample shows approximately 910,000 distinct CDR3 sequences, around 32% of them seen only once. This specimen consisted of cultured CD8+ T cells from PBMCs, obtained from culture after CMV antigen stimulation. Every receptor here comes from a human donor in good health (CMV status not recorded). Some clones in this sample may be carry-over from other donors' samples.

J is TRBJ2-2 and V is TRBV7-3; the D gene is possibly TRBD1 (5 bases). Per the germline V gene, CDR1 is SGHTA and CDR2 is FQGTGA. This CDR3 is 14 amino acids long. The V end lost 5 bases, the J end lost 5 bases, and 12 bases lay between the germline ends. The CDR3 DNA reads as TGTGCCAGCAGCCCCCACCCAGGGACCGGGGAGCTGTTTTTT. This translates into CASSPHPGTGELFF.

V and J are TRBV7-9 and TRBJ1-4; D might be TRBD1 (6 bases). The V gene's germline CDR1 is SEHNR and CDR2 FQNEAQ (reference sequence). The length of the CDR3 is 12 residues. Trimming took 5 bases from V and 15 from J, leaving 16 bases between them. DNA for the CDR3: TGTGCCAGCAGCAAAAGTAGGGGGTTGGTGTTTTTT. It translates to CASSKSRGLVFF.

V gene TRBV14 combines with J gene TRBJ1-2; D not certain. This CDR3 has 13 amino acids. V was shortened by 8 bases and J by 2 bases, with 12 bases between the two germline ends. The germline CDR1 and CDR2 sequences are SGHDN and FVKESK. CDR3 bases: TGTGCCAGCGAAGATCCAGCAAACTATGGCTACACCTTC. Protein: CASEDPANYGYTF.

The chain employs TRBV28 and TRBJ2-1; D is ambiguous. V lost 6 bases and J lost 7, with 10 bases in between. Germline V CDR1 and CDR2: MDHEN, SYDVKM. The CDR3 has 12 residues. CDR3 nucleotides: TGTGCCAGCAGCCCAGTCTTTAATGAGCAGTTCTTC. Translating gives CASSPVFNEQFF.

The chain employs TRBV6-2 or TRBV6-3 and TRBJ1-1, with 8 bases lining up with TRBD1. The CDR3 spans 13 residues. Trimming removed 7 bases from V and 3 bases from J; junction bases left unmatched: 4. Germline assignment: CDR1 MNHEY and CDR2 SVGEGT. Written as DNA, the CDR3 is TGTGCCAGCAACACAGGGGGGGACACTGAAGCTTTCTTT. Protein product: CASNTGGDTEAFF.

The chain uses TRBV4-1 and TRBJ2-1; weak D call: TRBD2 (5 bases). CDR1 and CDR2 from the germline V gene are MGHRA and YSYEKL. Between the trimmed V and J ends, which lost 1 base and 5 bases, there was a span of 15 bases. This CDR3 has 16 residues. In nucleotides, the CDR3 is TGCGCCAGCAGCCAAGGAACGGGGAGATCCCACAATGAGCAGTTCTTC. It translates to CASSQGTGRSHNEQFF.

The J gene is TRBJ1-1, the V gene TRBV6-6; D not resolved. V was cut by 7 bases and J by 5 bases, with 8 bases left in between. The CDR3 runs to 11 residues. Germline V lookup: CDR1 MNHNY, CDR2 SVGAGI (reference sequence). CDR3 protein: CASNHRTEAFF. CDR3 in DNA: TGTGCCAGCAACCATAGAACTGAAGCTTTCTTT.

The chain recombines TRBV14 with TRBJ1-2; D gene ambiguous. Germline V gene sequence: CDR1 SGHDN, CDR2 FVKESK. The CDR3 has 13 residues. The germline V and J ends were trimmed by 4 bases and 8 bases, with 14 bases remaining between them. The CDR3 region has the DNA TGTGCCAGCAGCCCGAAGTATGGCCACGGCTACACCTTC. It yields the protein CASSPKYGHGYTF.

This clonotype was picked up a small number of times. The CDR3 protein is CASSQDFRSGTEAFF. CDR3 nucleotide sequence: TGCGCCAGCAGCCAAGATTTCAGGTCGGGCACTGAAGCTTTCTTT. The chain has TRBV4-1 and TRBJ1-1, with D uncertain. Trimming pared 0 bases from V and 4 bases from J, leaving 12 bases between. Looked up from germline, CDR1 is MGHRA and CDR2 is YSYEKL. CDR3 size: 15 residues.

This clonotype was seen only a few times. This chain links TRBV2 with TRBJ2-1, with 11 positions matching TRBD2. J was trimmed by 0 bases and V by 10 bases; bases with no gene match: 2. Germline V gives CDR1 SNHLY, CDR2 FYNNEI. The CDR3 is made up of 14 amino acids. The CDR3 here is CAILAGGSYNEQFF. CDR3 nucleotide sequence: TGTGCCATCCTAGCGGGGGGCTCCTACAATGAGCAGTTCTTC.